The T cell receptor beta chain under discussion was sequenced for a study of patients and donors after allogeneic stem cell transplantation. This clonotype has a handful of counts. The V gene's germline CDR1 is MNHEY and CDR2 SVGAGI. V was shortened by 4 bases and J by 5 bases, with 27 bases between the two germline ends. The CDR3 has 18 residues. A single record per CDR3 protein comes from TCRdb applying MiXCR to the RT-PCR reads. The sample carries about 57,000 distinct CDR3 sequences, 13% recorded once. The J gene is TRBJ2-7, the V gene TRBV6-5, with a weak D call TRBD2 (6 bases). Sequenced material: blood, either unsorted or a sorted T cell fraction (not recorded which). The TCR sequence derives from a human donor who was either an allogeneic HSCT recipient or a stem cell or donor lymphocyte infusion donor (not recorded which). It is not recorded whose cells these are; they may come from a transplant donor. The CDR3 sequence: CASSCHPHMDYWINEQYF. In DNA, the CDR3 is TGTGCCAGCAGTTGCCACCCTCATATGGACTATTGGATAAACGAGCAGTACTTC.